Below are 14 T cell receptor beta chains sequenced from a single sample in a study of blood T cell repertoires in COVID-19. The method was immunoSEQ multiplex PCR; TCRdb's version includes in-frame clones alone and lacks a portion of them. The data hold under 350,000 clones, with roughly 90% observed a single time. Specimen: PBMCs or T cells enriched from blood (not recorded which). These receptors were collected from a woman in her fifties or sixties who had recovered from COVID-19.

The CDR3, as DNA: TGTGCCAGCAGCCAAGCGGGACTACAAGAGACCCAGTACTTC. It translates to CASSQAGLQETQYF. The genes are TRBV3-1 (or the pseudogene TRBV3-2) and TRBJ2-5; 7 bases map to TRBD2. The CDR3 runs to 14 residues. The germline V gene encodes CDR1 LGHDT and CDR2 YNNKEL (reference sequence). The V gene end was trimmed by 1 base and the J gene end by 2 bases; junction bases not matched to a gene: 1.

This clone was observed once. This rearrangement joins TRBV7-9 to TRBJ2-3, with 8 bases fitting TRBD2. J lost 0 bases, V lost 7 bases, and 12 bases had no gene match. Germline V CDR1 and CDR2: SEHNR, FQNEAQ (reference sequence). The CDR3 contains 17 residues. CDR3 amino acids: CASTLYAGGPSTDTQYF. Here the CDR3 DNA reads TGTGCCAGCACCCTTTACGCGGGAGGTCCCAGCACAGATACGCAGTATTTT.

The chain links TRBV6-5 to TRBJ2-1; TRBD2 matches at 13 bases. V lost 0 bases to trimming and J lost 8 bases; unmatched junction nucleotides: 4. Germline CDR1 is MNHEY and CDR2 is SVGAGI. This CDR3 comprises 16 residues. CDR3 sequence reads: CASSYSRLAGGDEQFF. The DNA for the CDR3 is TGTGCCAGCAGTTACTCAAGACTAGCGGGAGGAGATGAGCAGTTCTTC.

This clone occurred once. The chain combines TRBV12-3 or TRBV12-4 with TRBJ2-4; TRBD1 might be the D (5 bases). The V end lost 5 bases, the J end lost 6 bases, and 11 bases lay between the germline ends. The CDR3 is made up of 13 amino acids. The CDR3 sequence is CASSTGTGNIQYF. CDR3 sequence (DNA): TGTGCCAGCAGTACAGGTACTGGAAACATTCAGTACTTC.

The chain carries TRBV7-6 and TRBJ2-2; 7 nucleotides agree with TRBD1. The CDR3 has 16 residues. Germline V lookup: CDR1 SGHVS, CDR2 FNYEAQ. The V and J ends lost 5 bases and 2 bases, in that order; junction bases with no gene match: 8. The chain's CDR3 is CASSATGALNTGELFF. The CDR3, as DNA: TGTGCCAGCAGCGCCACAGGGGCTCTTAACACCGGGGAGCTGTTTTTT.

This chain connects TRBV19 to TRBJ2-5, with D maybe TRBD1 (6 bases). V was trimmed by 5 bases and J by 5 bases, leaving 21 bases between them. Looked up from germline, CDR1 is LNHDA and CDR2 is SQIVND (reference sequence). The CDR3 covers 16 residues. The CDR3 DNA reads TGTGCCAGTAGTGACGAGGGCCAGGGGAGCAGGGAGACCCAGTACTTC. Its protein product is CASSDEGQGSRETQYF.

This sequence joins TRBV6-5 and TRBJ1-1; D call uncertain. Germline lookup yields CDR1 MNHEY and CDR2 SVGAGI. The CDR3 spans 11 residues. Between the trimmed V and J ends, which lost 9 bases and 6 bases, there was a span of 11 bases. CDR3 sequence reads: CASVTRAEAFF. Written as DNA, the CDR3 is TGTGCCAGTGTGACACGCGCTGAAGCTTTCTTT.

The chain recombines TRBV4-1 with TRBJ2-2; 9 bases fit TRBD1. The V segment lost 2 bases and the J segment 8 bases; nucleotides outside the gene matches: 6. The CDR3 contains 15 residues. Germline assignment: CDR1 MGHRA and CDR2 YSYEKL. Here the CDR3 reads CASSQPRTGAGELFF. As DNA, the CDR3 is TGCGCCAGCAGCCAACCACGGACAGGGGCGGGGGAGCTGTTTTTT.

V usage is TRBV20-1 and J usage is TRBJ2-1; 10 bases are shared with TRBD1. This CDR3 is 11 amino acids long. CDR1 is DFQATT and CDR2 is SNEGSKA in the germline V gene (reference sequence). V was clipped by 3 bases and J by 14 bases; unmatched bases: 4. The DNA of the CDR3 is TGCAGTGCTAGGGACAGGGGGTGGGAGTTCTTC. It codes for CSARDRGWEFF.

The genes are TRBV10-1 and TRBJ1-1; no definite D call. CDR3 length equals 14 residues. Germline CDR1 WNHNN, CDR2 SYGVQD (reference sequence). Trimming stripped 1 base from V and 6 bases from J, with 12 bases between. The CDR3 sequence: CASSEFRHNAEAFF. CDR3 nucleotide sequence: TGCGCCAGCAGTGAGTTCCGACACAACGCTGAAGCTTTCTTT.

The chain couples TRBV28 to TRBJ1-2; 11 bases agree with TRBD1. V lost 6 bases, J lost 8 bases, and 14 bases stayed unmatched. Per germline, CDR1 MDHEN and CDR2 SYDVKM. CDR3 length: 16 amino acids. CDR3 in amino acids: CASSLYPGTGGSGYTF. In DNA, the CDR3 is TGTGCCAGCAGCCTTTACCCTGGGACAGGGGGTTCGGGCTACACCTTC.

V usage is TRBV14 and J usage is TRBJ1-1; 10 bases match TRBD1. The CDR3 is 15 amino acids. The V and J ends lost 3 bases and 7 bases, in that order; junction bases with no gene match: 8. CDR1 and CDR2 from the germline V gene are SGHDN and FVKESK. The CDR3 DNA follows: TGTGCCAGCAGCCAGGGACAGGGGATCGGTGGTGAAGCTTTCTTT. This encodes CASSQGQGIGGEAFF.

V gene TRBV2 combines with J gene TRBJ1-2, with 9 bases that match TRBD1. Per germline, CDR1 SNHLY and CDR2 FYNNEI. The CDR3 is 14 residues long. The trim removed 7 bases at V and 7 bases at J, leaving 10 bases unmatched. The CDR3 region has the DNA TGTGCCAGCACCCGGGACAGGGATTTTTTTGGCTACACCTTC. Translating gives CASTRDRDFFGYTF.

V gene TRBV11-3 combines with J gene TRBJ1-6, with D tentatively TRBD1 (5 bases). CDR1 is SGHNT and CDR2 is YENEEA in the germline V gene. The CDR3 is made up of 18 amino acids. Trimming took off 2 bases at V and 0 bases at J, with 14 bases between the two ends. Here the CDR3 reads CASSLKFGASSYNSPLHF. As DNA, the CDR3 is TGTGCCAGCAGCTTAAAGTTTGGGGCGAGCTCCTATAATTCACCCCTCCACTTT.